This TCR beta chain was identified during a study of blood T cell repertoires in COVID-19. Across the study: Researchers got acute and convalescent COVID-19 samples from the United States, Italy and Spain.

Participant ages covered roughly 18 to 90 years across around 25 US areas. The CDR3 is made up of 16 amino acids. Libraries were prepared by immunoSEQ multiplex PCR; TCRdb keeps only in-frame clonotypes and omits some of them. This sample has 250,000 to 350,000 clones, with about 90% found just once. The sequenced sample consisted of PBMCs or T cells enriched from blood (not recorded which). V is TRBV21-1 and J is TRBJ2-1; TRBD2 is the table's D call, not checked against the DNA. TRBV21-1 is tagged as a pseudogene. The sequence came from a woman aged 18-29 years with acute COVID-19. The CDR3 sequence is CASSSRTSGKGNEQFF. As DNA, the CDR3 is TGTGCCAGCAGCAGCCGGACTAGCGGGAAAGGCAATGAGCAGTTCTTC.